The clone carrying this T cell receptor (beta chain) has only one observation. Its antigen is not identified. It was with a sample-barcoded 5' primer and a J-beta primer mix that a second PCR of about 7 to 12 cycles was run. With 12 random nucleotides, a template-switch adaptor tagged each individual cDNA molecule. One entry per CDR3 protein results from TCRdb running MiXCR on the 5' RACE reads. Of approximately 1.5 million distinct CDR3 sequences listed, approximately 43% were seen once; the top ten hold more than 4%. These data are taken from a study of blood T cells in healthy people across ages. Study-level points and caveats: Considered underestimates were the diversity estimates obtained from one million T cells. Getting older went along with TCR beta diversity per million T cells dropping roughly linearly.

V shed 3 bases, J shed 6 bases, and the junction held 5 bases outside the gene matches. The CDR3 sequence is 14 residues long. Researchers report isolating at least 6.5 million PBMCs per sample. The specimen was blood. The source of this sequence is a woman younger than 35 in good health. This chain joins TRBV12-3 or TRBV12-4 and TRBJ1-5, with 7 bases aligning to TRBD1. The DNA for the CDR3 is TGTGCCAGCAGTTTTTTATCAGGGGGTCAGCCCCAGCATTTT. As protein: CASSFLSGGQPQHF.